This record covers a single T cell receptor (beta chain). Its cognate antigen has yet to be identified. Per-nucleotide qualities are absent, and no much larger clonotype sits a single base away. Participants in the prospective study were enrolled through a virtual design, were aged about 18 to 100 years, and lived in under 25 United States geographic areas. Cohort assignment in the prospective study relied on participant-reported clinical history from a screening survey and a study questionnaire. Exposed participants had been in contact, within 2 weeks of entering the study, with a person who had a PCR-confirmed or clinician-diagnosed case of COVID-19. Mobile phlebotomists in the prospective study collected whole blood, serum and a nasopharyngeal or oropharyngeal swab from every participant. Prospective study participants could optionally give additional blood draws and questionnaires over an approximately 2-month period. Blood samples from the prospective study were shipped frozen or at room temperature prior to DNA extraction.

TCRbeta CDR3 regions were amplified from genomic DNA by means of the immunoSEQ Assay, a bias-controlled multiplex PCR. Per the original workflow: The number of nucleated cells in each sample was estimated by amplification of reference gene primers within the assay. To quantify the absolute abundance of each unique TCRbeta CDR3 rearrangement, sequence reads were collapsed and filtered. Productive Simpson clonality was computed per sample as the square root of Simpson's diversity index over productive rearrangements. TCRdb stores this immuneACCESS table with in-frame sequences only. Part of the clones is absent; in the studies checked, under half of the shortfall reflects unresolved V genes, and no reason is known for the rest. The V and J calls and clone size are taken from that table; D and trimming were inferred from the DNA. Present in this sample are approximately 250,000 clones, around 93% of which were seen just once. The ten biggest clones cover approximately 2.9% of the sample.

Via the germline V gene (reference sequence), CDR1 is LNHDA and CDR2 SQIVND. Inclusive of the bounding cysteine and phenylalanine, the CDR3 is 15 residues long. Left in the record is the CDR3 DNA by itself, 45 bases read in frame from the first base. Trimming leaves V shorter by 7 bases and J shorter by 4 bases, with the junction holding 8 bases beyond the gene matches. This sample was taken from a study of blood T cell repertoires in COVID-19 (dated by TCRdb to the early 2020s). About the study as a whole: The collaborator samples originated in the United States, Italy and Spain and spanned the acute and convalescent phases of COVID-19. The material from the prospective study consisted of cDNA or gDNA derived from T cells, B-cell-depleted T cells, or PBMCs. Deeply sampled blood TCRbeta repertoires from subjects exposed to, actively infected with, or recovered from COVID-19 were included in the dataset. The repertoires were released in a freely available public database meant as a resource for research on the immune response to SARS-CoV-2. Samples were obtained from the ongoing ImmuneRACE study (first 160 participants) and from roughly 1,300 subjects provided by 6 global collaborators. The sample metadata nearly always contained a de-identified subject ID, COVID-19 status, age in years and sex. HLA class I and class II types, where available, came from metadata supplied by the sample provider rather than from assay-based typing.

General conclusions and limits of the study: Clinical and demographic metadata were provided uncurated, with the amount varying by source and participant.

This receptor chain uses TRBV19 and TRBJ2-1; 9 bases in the middle match TRBD1. The TCR was taken from a middle-aged man who had been exposed to COVID-19. The source material was PBMCs or T cells enriched from blood (not recorded which). The bases are TGTGCCAGTACCCCACCGGGACAGGGATACAATGAGCAGTTCTTC. This codes for CASTPPGQGYNEQFF.